This paragraph covers one T cell receptor beta chain sequence. Germline assignment: CDR1 MNHEY and CDR2 SVGAGI. V lost 5 bases and J lost 4; bases outside the gene matches: 7. This CDR3 has 15 residues. The data were produced by immunoSEQ multiplex PCR, yet TCRdb's version contains in-frame clones alone and is incomplete. The repertoire holds tens of thousands of clones, with around four fifths as singletons. This sample is drawn from a study of OX40 agonist ivuxolimab in advanced cancers. Whole-study context: Patients received intravenous ivuxolimab every 2 weeks at 0.01 to 10 mg/kg. With a range of about 20 to 79, age averaged approximately 60 years, and about 80% were male. Among those treated, three patients had partial responses, one with hepatocellular carcinoma and two with cutaneous melanoma.

Sequenced here: CD4+ or CD8+ T cells sorted from blood, sampled in a trial of the OX40 agonist ivuxolimab. The receptor was derived from an adult with an advanced solid tumor such as melanoma, head and neck, liver or kidney cancer. V usage is TRBV6-5 and J usage is TRBJ1-5; 8 nucleotides agree with TRBD1. The CDR3 nucleotides read TGTGCCAGCAGTGTTCAGGGGGCTGGGAATCAGCCCCAGCATTTT. Protein sequence: CASSVQGAGNQPQHF.